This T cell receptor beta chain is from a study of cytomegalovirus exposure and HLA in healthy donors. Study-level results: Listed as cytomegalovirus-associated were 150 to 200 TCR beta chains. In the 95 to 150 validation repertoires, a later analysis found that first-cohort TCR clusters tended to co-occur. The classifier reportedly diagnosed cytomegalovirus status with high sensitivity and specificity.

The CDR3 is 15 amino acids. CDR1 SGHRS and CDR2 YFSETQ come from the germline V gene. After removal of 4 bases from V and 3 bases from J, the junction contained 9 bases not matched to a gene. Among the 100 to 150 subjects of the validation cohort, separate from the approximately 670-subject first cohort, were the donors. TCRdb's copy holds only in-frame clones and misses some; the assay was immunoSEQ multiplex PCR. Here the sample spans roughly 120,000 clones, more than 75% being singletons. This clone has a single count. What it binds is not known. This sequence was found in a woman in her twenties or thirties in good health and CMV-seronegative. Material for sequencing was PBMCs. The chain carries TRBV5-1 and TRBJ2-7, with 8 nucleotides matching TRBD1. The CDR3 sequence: CASSETGQGVYEQYF. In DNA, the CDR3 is TGCGCCAGCAGCGAAACAGGACAGGGAGTCTACGAGCAGTACTTC.